The source of this T cell receptor beta chain is a study of cytomegalovirus exposure and HLA in healthy donors. About the research overall: One earlier analysis, a look at around 180 million T cells, found some 100 million unique TCR beta sequences.

Turning to this clone: The antigen is unknown.

Vbeta (60) and Jbeta (13) primers were used in the PCR. Produced via immunoSEQ multiplex PCR; TCRdb's table is partial and in-frame only. The data contain 81,000 or so clones, more than 55% of them seen just once; the ten biggest clones take up over 5%. Broader study findings: Later work found most CMV-associated TCR beta chains apparently HLA-restricted.

Trimming at V came to 4 bases and at J to 3 bases, leaving 4 bases not matched to a gene. The CDR3 spans 13 residues. The germline CDR1 and CDR2 sequences are SGDLS and YYNGEE. Sequenced sample: PBMCs. This receptor was identified in a woman aged 30 to 39 in good health and CMV-seropositive. The chain recombines TRBV9 with TRBJ2-7; 7 bases match TRBD2. CDR3 DNA: TGTGCCAGCAGCTCCGGCGGGGGCTACGAGCAGTACTTC. Its translation: CASSSGGGYEQYF.